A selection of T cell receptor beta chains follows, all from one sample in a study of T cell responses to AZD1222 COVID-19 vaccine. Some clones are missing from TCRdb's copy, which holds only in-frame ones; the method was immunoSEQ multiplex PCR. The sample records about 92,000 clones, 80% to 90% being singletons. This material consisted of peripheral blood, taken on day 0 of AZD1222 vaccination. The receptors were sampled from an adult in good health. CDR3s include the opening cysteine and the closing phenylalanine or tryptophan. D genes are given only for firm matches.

CDR3aa: CASSEAAAGTQYF
CDR3nt: TGTGCCAGCAGTGAAGCGGCGGCCGGGACCCAGTACTTC
len: 13
d_gene: NA
j_gene: TRBJ2-5
v_gene: TRBV6-1

CDR3aa: CASSLHGTSGEQYF
CDR3nt: TGTGCCAGCAGCCTTCACGGGACTAGTGGCGAGCAGTACTTC
len: 14
d_gene: TRBD2
j_gene: TRBJ2-7
v_gene: TRBV7-9

CDR3aa: CASSLTRGGDQPQHF
CDR3nt: TGTGCCAGCAGCTTAACTAGGGGAGGGGATCAGCCCCAGCATTTT
len: 15
d_gene: NA
j_gene: TRBJ1-5
v_gene: TRBV7-2

CDR3aa: CASRDPGLSSGANVLTF
CDR3nt: TGTGCCAGCAGGGACCCGGGGTTAAGCTCTGGGGCCAACGTCCTGACTTTC
len: 17
d_gene: NA
j_gene: TRBJ2-6
v_gene: TRBV2

CDR3aa: CASSPLGVAGNTIYF
CDR3nt: TGCGCCAGCAGCCCCCTGGGGGTTGCTGGAAACACCATATATTTT
len: 15
d_gene: NA
j_gene: TRBJ1-3
v_gene: TRBV5-1

CDR3aa: CAWEKETQYF
CDR3nt: TGTGCCTGGGAAAAAGAGACCCAGTACTTC
len: 10
d_gene: NA
j_gene: TRBJ2-5
v_gene: TRBV30

CDR3aa: CASSLQGRGELFF
CDR3nt: TGTGCCAGCAGCTTACAGGGACGGGGGGAGCTGTTTTTT
len: 13
d_gene: NA
j_gene: TRBJ2-2
v_gene: TRBV5-4

CDR3aa: CASSPEYDAPQHF
CDR3nt: TGTGCCAGCTCACCAGAATACGATGCGCCCCAGCATTTT
len: 13
d_gene: NA
j_gene: TRBJ1-5
v_gene: TRBV18

CDR3aa: CASSLGGGLEQFF
CDR3nt: TGTGCCAGCAGCTTAGGCGGGGGTCTTGAGCAGTTCTTC
len: 13
d_gene: TRBD2
j_gene: TRBJ2-1
v_gene: TRBV7-2

CDR3aa: CASSAGLAGDQETQYF
CDR3nt: TGTGCCAGCAGCGCAGGACTAGCGGGGGACCAAGAGACCCAGTACTTC
len: 16
d_gene: TRBD2
j_gene: TRBJ2-5
v_gene: TRBV7-3

CDR3aa: CASSTVGGSEQYF
CDR3nt: TGTGCCAGCAGCACCGTGGGGGGCAGCGAGCAGTACTTC
len: 13
d_gene: NA
j_gene: TRBJ2-7
v_gene: TRBV7-8

CDR3aa: CASSPRGVIPYEQYF
CDR3nt: TGTGCCAGCAGTCCCCGGGGGGTAATCCCCTACGAGCAGTACTTC
len: 15
d_gene: TRBD2
j_gene: TRBJ2-7
v_gene: TRBV6-5

CDR3aa: CASSHETGSGSYNEQFF
CDR3nt: TGTGCCAGCAGCCACGAGACAGGGTCGGGCTCCTACAATGAGCAGTTCTTC
len: 17
d_gene: TRBD1
j_gene: TRBJ2-1
v_gene: TRBV27

CDR3aa: CASSRARSTDTQYF
CDR3nt: TGTGCCAGCTCACGGGCGCGGAGCACAGATACGCAGTATTTT
len: 14
d_gene: NA
j_gene: TRBJ2-3
v_gene: TRBV18

CDR3aa: CASSSRQNGYTF
CDR3nt: TGTGCCAGCAGTAGCCGACAGAATGGCTACACCTTC
len: 12
d_gene: NA
j_gene: TRBJ1-2
v_gene: TRBV6-5

CDR3aa: CASSPGPYLPAHF
CDR3nt: TGTGCCAGCAGCCCGGGACCATACTTACCCGCGCATTTT
len: 13
d_gene: NA
j_gene: TRBJ1-5
v_gene: TRBV7-3

CDR3aa: CASSWSETQYF
CDR3nt: TGTGCCAGCAGTTGGTCGGAGACCCAGTACTTC
len: 11
d_gene: NA
j_gene: TRBJ2-5
v_gene: TRBV2

CDR3aa: CASSATEDTEAFF
CDR3nt: TGTGCCAGCTCAGCGACAGAAGACACTGAAGCTTTCTTT
len: 13
d_gene: NA
j_gene: TRBJ1-1
v_gene: TRBV18

CDR3aa: CAWSRTEYNEQFF
CDR3nt: TGTGCCTGGAGCCGGACAGAATACAATGAGCAGTTCTTC
len: 13
d_gene: NA
j_gene: TRBJ2-1
v_gene: TRBV30

CDR3aa: CASSASGNYNEQFF
CDR3nt: TGCGCCAGCAGTGCTTCGGGGAACTACAATGAGCAGTTCTTC
len: 14
d_gene: NA
j_gene: TRBJ2-1
v_gene: TRBV10-2

CDR3aa: CASSSGTASNSPLHF
CDR3nt: TGCGCCAGCAGCTCCGGGACAGCTTCTAATTCACCCCTCCACTTT
len: 15
d_gene: TRBD1
j_gene: TRBJ1-6
v_gene: TRBV5-1